This T cell receptor (beta chain) was captured by sequencing in a study of Graves' ophthalmopathy and Graves' hyperthyroidism (dated by TCRdb to between 2017 and 2018). With regard to the full study: Stable hyperthyroidism was defined as no progression to ophthalmopathy within 18 months of follow-up. For independent validation, a separate cohort was made up of 18 to 20 hyperthyroidism patients plus 17 patients who later progressed from hyperthyroidism to ophthalmopathy. In more than five hyperthyroidism patients, T-cell repertoires of thyroid tissue and blood were compared. Once sampling was done, hyperthyroidism patients were given methimazole at a starting dose of 30 mg daily, while ophthalmopathy patients were given high-dose intravenous methylprednisolone. In total, approximately 130 blood samples were TCR-sequenced: around 42 ophthalmopathy, 75 hyperthyroidism and some 17 hyperthyroidism-to-ophthalmopathy patients. To explore V-J signatures that distinguish ophthalmopathy from hyperthyroidism, a discovery set of under 110 patients was enrolled, made up of over 40 with ophthalmopathy and some 60 with stable hyperthyroidism. To tell Graves' ophthalmopathy apart from Graves' hyperthyroidism, and to predict which patients would progress to ophthalmopathy, the study relied on TCR beta repertoire signatures.

For repertoire sequencing, the TCR beta CDR3 regions were amplified from RNA transcripts. HTBI primers and the Qiagen OneStep RT-PCR kit were used in a first-round RT-PCR, which was followed by a second-round multiplex PCR, size selection and purification. The libraries underwent paired-end sequencing with 100 bp reads on an Illumina HiSeq2000. Per the authors' processing: SOAPnuke was used to process the reads, removing any read that contained adapters or uncalled bases, had a mean Phred below 15, or lacked an exact match to the constant primer or identifier. COPE v1.2.5 was used to merge high-quality paired reads. Each unique nucleotide sequence was defined as a clonotype, and clonotypes were aligned to IMGT TRB V, D and J references with MiTCR v1.1. The analysis was limited to V-J combinations with a frequency above 0.0001, which together covered approximately 99% of the repertoires. For each V-J combination, a TCR clonal expansion and chaos score was defined as the ratio of F50 clonal expansion to chaos observed in the TCRdist matrix. Welch's t-statistics and random forest were used to narrow the features down to 10 to 15 V-J combinations, which were then fed into a naive Bayes classifier. The Morisita-Horn index was used to measure how similar the thyroid and blood repertoires were. Clones were called with MiXCR by TCRdb after fastp trimmed the public reads at Q25, and only in-frame beta chains were retained. Rows with a matching CDR3 protein are joined into one entry that keeps the most common DNA and genes. The V and J calls reflect TCRdb's pipeline rather than the authors' work. The table for this sample lists 1 million to 1.3 million distinct CDR3 sequences; about two fifths of them were counted only once. The ten largest clones add up to over 8.5% of the sample.

The full study reports these points: No statistical method was used to set the sample size in advance, and the investigators knew which group each participant was assigned to. In cross-validation, the 13-signature model distinguished ophthalmopathy from stable hyperthyroidism with about 90% sensitivity and about 81% specificity, while in the test set the corresponding values were 80% and 75%. Most expanded thyroid clonotypes with frequency above 0.001 were also detected in blood, suggesting blood repertoires may reflect the thyroid immune response. In validation, the model predicted ophthalmopathy progression with more than 70% sensitivity and around 72% specificity; roughly 11 predicted patients were CT-confirmed with GO in a median of around 6 months.

Hyperthyroidism patients were newly diagnosed, were aged 18 to 65 years, and had a disease duration under 2 months. Anyone with other autoimmune diseases, uncontrolled infections, pregnancy or lactation was excluded from the study. Diagnosis relied on clinical symptoms, serum thyroxine, TRAb, thyroid ultrasound and orbital computed tomography. Trizol reagent was used to extract the total RNA, and its quality was then checked on an Agilent 2100 Bioanalyzer. Details on this clonotype: Its recognized antigen is unknown. A read error may account for a junction end that differs from germline.

CDR1 and CDR2 are drawn from the germline V gene: ENHRY, SYGVKD. The CDR3 runs 15 amino acids, cysteine and phenylalanine included. The only DNA kept is the CDR3, 45 bases in frame from the first base. Sequenced sample: peripheral blood or thyroid tissue (not recorded which). The receptor comes from an adult man with Graves' hyperthyroidism. Recombination joined TRBV10-3 with TRBJ2-7, with 7 bases matching TRBD2. Here the CDR3 is given as CASSPPGLSSYEQYF. Here is the DNA: TGTGCCAGCAGTCCCCCGGGACTATCTTCCTACGAGCAGTACTTC.